This T cell receptor beta chain was sequenced for a study of blood T cell repertoires in COVID-19 (dated by TCRdb to between 2020 and 2021). Background on the whole study: Samples from collaborators originated in the United States, Italy and Spain and spanned both the acute and convalescent phases of COVID-19. The prospective study material was composed of cDNA or gDNA derived from T cells, B-cell-depleted T cells, or PBMCs. The dataset comprised deeply sampled blood TCRbeta repertoires from subjects exposed to, actively infected with, or recovered from COVID-19. The repertoires were released in a freely available public database meant as a resource for research on the immune response to SARS-CoV-2. The samples were drawn from the first 160 participants of the ongoing ImmuneRACE study and from more than 1,000 subjects provided by 6 global collaborators. The sample metadata nearly always contained a de-identified subject ID, COVID-19 status, age in years and sex. HLA class I and class II types, where available, came from metadata supplied by the sample provider rather than from assay-based typing. Broad study findings and their caveats: The amount of clinical and demographic metadata varied by source and participant and was provided uncurated.

A remark on this clone: Its antigen is not yet known. No base-level quality is on record; no much larger clone is a single base apart.

In Seattle, one collaborating source enrolled patients while the infection was active and tracked those patients longitudinally over the course of disease. Whole blood was collected in K2EDTA tubes by collaborating institutions according to the institutions' own protocols. For TCRbeta analysis, collaborators shipped samples as frozen whole blood, isolated PBMCs, or DNA extracted from either of those sample types. The CDR3 measures 14 amino acids from cysteine to phenylalanine. Kept here is only the CDR3 DNA, which spans 42 bases and is read in frame from base 1. CDR1 and CDR2 are read off the germline V gene as SGHRS and YFSETQ. Relative to germline, V is 2 bases shorter and J is 4 bases shorter, with 12 bases between their ends. The immunoSEQ Assay, a bias-controlled multiplex PCR, was used to amplify TCRbeta CDR3 regions from genomic DNA. The source study handled its data this way. The number of nucleated cells in each sample was estimated by amplification of reference gene primers within the assay. Sequence reads were collapsed and filtered to measure the absolute abundance of every unique TCRbeta CDR3 rearrangement. Productive Simpson clonality was computed per sample as the square root of Simpson's diversity index over productive rearrangements. Entries here come from immuneACCESS through TCRdb and include only in-frame sequences with V and J called. Some clones fail to appear in such tables; in the studies checked, an unresolved V gene covers under half of the shortfall, and the cause of the remainder is unknown. That table is the source of V, J and clone size, and D and trimming were worked out from the DNA. The sample table holds roughly 120,000 clones, of which 75% to 90% were seen once. Around 5.5% of the sample is held by the ten biggest clonotypes.

Sequenced: peripheral blood. The sequence links TRBV5-1 to TRBJ1-1; no confident D gene assignment can be made. This receptor was obtained from a woman in her sixties with COVID-19, enrolled during active disease. The bases are TGCGCCAGCAGCTTACGACTGGGGAGCACTGAAGCTTTCTTT. The resulting protein is CASSLRLGSTEAFF.